This T cell receptor (beta chain) emerged from a study of blood T cell repertoires in COVID-19. Study as a whole: Acute-phase and convalescent COVID-19 samples originated in the United States, Italy and Spain.

As to this clone: The junction departs from germline at one end; a sequencing error may be responsible.

Only in-frame clones appear in the TCRdb table, and some are missing; sequencing was by immunoSEQ multiplex PCR. The sample gives about 220,000 clones, approximately 78% of which show up once; 5.2% is in the top ten. The sample comprised peripheral blood. The receptor's source is a woman aged 65 to 85 with COVID-19, enrolled during active disease.

CDR3 sequence: CASSLAGGVYF. For the CDR3, the DNA is TGTGCCAGCAGTTTAGCAGGGGGAGTTTATTTT. The V and J genes are TRBV28 and TRBJ1-5, with 7 bases lining up with TRBD1. Per the germline V gene, CDR1 is MDHEN and CDR2 is SYDVKM. This CDR3 has 11 amino acids.